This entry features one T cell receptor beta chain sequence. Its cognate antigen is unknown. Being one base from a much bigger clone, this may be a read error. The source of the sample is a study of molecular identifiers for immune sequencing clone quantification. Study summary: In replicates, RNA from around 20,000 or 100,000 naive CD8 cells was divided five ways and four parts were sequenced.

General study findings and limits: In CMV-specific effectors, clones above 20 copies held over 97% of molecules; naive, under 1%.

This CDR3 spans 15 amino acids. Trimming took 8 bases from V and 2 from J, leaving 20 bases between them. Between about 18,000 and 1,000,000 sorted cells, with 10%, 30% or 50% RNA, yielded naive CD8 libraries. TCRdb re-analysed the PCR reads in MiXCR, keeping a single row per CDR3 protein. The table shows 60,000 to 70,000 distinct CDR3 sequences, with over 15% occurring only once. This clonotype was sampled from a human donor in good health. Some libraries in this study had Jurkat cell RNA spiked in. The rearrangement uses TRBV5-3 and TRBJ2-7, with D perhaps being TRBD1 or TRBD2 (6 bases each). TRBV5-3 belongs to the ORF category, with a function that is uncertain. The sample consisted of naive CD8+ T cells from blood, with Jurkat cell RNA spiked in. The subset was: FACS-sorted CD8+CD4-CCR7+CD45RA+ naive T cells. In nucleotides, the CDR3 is TGTGCCAGCAACTGGGGGCCGGGGGAAACCTACGAGCAGTACTTC. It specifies CASNWGPGETYEQYF.